Listed below are T cell receptor beta chains from one sample, sequenced in a study of early T cells in non-severe SARS-CoV-2 infection. TCRdb ran MiXCR on the 5' RACE reads and lists one entry per CDR3 protein. The sample contains about 64,000 distinct CDR3 sequences, more than 4% of which appear only once. The source material was whole blood. The receptor source for this set is an adult who was a healthcare worker with PCR-confirmed SARS-CoV-2 infection or an uninfected control (not recorded which). Both conserved end residues are part of each CDR3. The D gene is left open where the match is weak. Rows may omit the clone size; those that give it use once, few, many or a size class.

j_call: TRBJ2-7
v_call: TRBV12-3/TRBV12-4
clone_size: many
d_call: TRBD2
cdr3_nt: TGTGCCAGCAGGGCTAGCGGGAGTTCCTACGAGCAGTACTTC
cdr3_aa: CASRASGSSYEQYF

j_call: TRBJ2-1
v_call: TRBV11-2
clone_size: many
d_call: NA
cdr3_nt: TGTGCCAGCAGCAACTATGGGCTGGAGCAGTTCTTC
cdr3_aa: CASSNYGLEQFF

j_call: TRBJ2-2
v_call: TRBV5-1
clone_size: many
d_call: NA
cdr3_nt: TGCGCCAGCAGCTTGGATAGCTTCACCGGGGAGCTGTTTTTT
cdr3_aa: CASSLDSFTGELFF

j_call: TRBJ2-3
v_call: TRBV7-8
clone_size: NA
d_call: NA
cdr3_nt: TGTGCCACCCTAAAGACCCCAGATACGCAGTATTTT
cdr3_aa: CATLKTPDTQYF

j_call: TRBJ1-6
v_call: TRBV7-6
clone_size: many
d_call: NA
cdr3_nt: TGTGCCAGCAGCTTAAGCCCCGGGGCTTCTAATTCACCCCTCCACTTT
cdr3_aa: CASSLSPGASNSPLHF

j_call: TRBJ1-1
v_call: TRBV20-1
clone_size: many
d_call: NA
cdr3_nt: TGCAGTGCAACGAAGGTGGACACTGAAGCTTTCTTT
cdr3_aa: CSATKVDTEAFF

j_call: TRBJ1-2
v_call: TRBV7-2
clone_size: many
d_call: NA
cdr3_nt: TGTGCCAGCAGCTTAGTACAACAGCCCTATGGCTACACCTTC
cdr3_aa: CASSLVQQPYGYTF

j_call: TRBJ1-6
v_call: TRBV6-1
clone_size: NA
d_call: NA
cdr3_nt: TGTGCCAGCAGTGAACAACCAATCTCCTATAATTCACCCCTCCACTTT
cdr3_aa: CASSEQPISYNSPLHF

j_call: TRBJ2-5
v_call: TRBV7-2
clone_size: NA
d_call: NA
cdr3_nt: TGTGCCAGCAGCCGCCAGACAAGAGAGACCCAGTACTTC
cdr3_aa: CASSRQTRETQYF

j_call: TRBJ2-5
v_call: TRBV20-1
clone_size: many
d_call: TRBD1
cdr3_nt: TGCAGTGCTAGATTGCCGGGACAGATCGAGACCCAGTACTTC
cdr3_aa: CSARLPGQIETQYF

j_call: TRBJ2-2
v_call: TRBV7-9
clone_size: NA
d_call: NA
cdr3_nt: TGTGCCAGCAGCGCGCCCGGACTCTTCCCCACGAACACCGGGGAGCTGTTTTTT
cdr3_aa: CASSAPGLFPTNTGELFF

j_call: TRBJ1-5
v_call: TRBV27
clone_size: many
d_call: NA
cdr3_nt: TGTGCCAGCAGTTGGGCAGGGCCCTATAGCAATCAGCCCCAGCATTTT
cdr3_aa: CASSWAGPYSNQPQHF

j_call: TRBJ2-2
v_call: TRBV20-1
clone_size: many
d_call: NA
cdr3_nt: TGCAGTGCTAGAGATGGCACCAACCGGGAGCTGTTTTTT
cdr3_aa: CSARDGTNRELFF

j_call: TRBJ2-3
v_call: TRBV7-2
clone_size: many
d_call: NA
cdr3_nt: TGTGCCAGCAGCTTAGAAACAGGGATGGATACGCAGTATTTT
cdr3_aa: CASSLETGMDTQYF

j_call: TRBJ2-7
v_call: TRBV5-4
clone_size: many
d_call: NA
cdr3_nt: TGTGCCAGCAGTTCTCCCACCTACGAGCAGTACTTC
cdr3_aa: CASSSPTYEQYF

j_call: TRBJ2-2
v_call: TRBV6-4
clone_size: NA
d_call: TRBD1
cdr3_nt: TGTGCCAGCAGTGCCCAAACAGGGGCCGGGGAGCTGTTTTTT
cdr3_aa: CASSAQTGAGELFF

j_call: TRBJ2-2
v_call: TRBV27
clone_size: NA
d_call: NA
cdr3_nt: TGTGCCAGCAGTTTACCACAGGGACTCGGGACCGGGGAGCTGTTTTTT
cdr3_aa: CASSLPQGLGTGELFF

j_call: TRBJ1-1
v_call: TRBV7-9
clone_size: NA
d_call: NA
cdr3_nt: TGTGCCAGCAGCATCTGGACAGTGAACACTGAAGCTTTCTTT
cdr3_aa: CASSIWTVNTEAFF

j_call: TRBJ2-2
v_call: TRBV7-2
clone_size: few
d_call: NA
cdr3_nt: TGTGCCAGCAGCTTAGCACGGGAGCTGTTTTTT
cdr3_aa: CASSLARELFF

j_call: TRBJ2-7
v_call: TRBV29-1
clone_size: few
d_call: NA
cdr3_nt: TGCAGCGTCGCGGACTCCTACGAGCAGTACTTC
cdr3_aa: CSVADSYEQYF

j_call: TRBJ2-1
v_call: TRBV4-2
clone_size: many
d_call: NA
cdr3_nt: TGTGCCAGCAGCCAAGCTCCGGACTCCTACAATGAGCAGTTCTTC
cdr3_aa: CASSQAPDSYNEQFF

j_call: TRBJ2-7
v_call: TRBV5-1
clone_size: few
d_call: NA
cdr3_nt: TGCGCCAGCAGCTTGGTTGGCCCCGCGGGGTCCTACGAGCAGTACTTC
cdr3_aa: CASSLVGPAGSYEQYF

j_call: TRBJ2-5
v_call: TRBV7-9
clone_size: many
d_call: NA
cdr3_nt: TGTGCCAGCAACCAAATGGGGCGCAGGGAAGAGACCCAGTACTTC
cdr3_aa: CASNQMGRREETQYF

j_call: TRBJ1-3
v_call: TRBV3-1
clone_size: many
d_call: NA
cdr3_nt: TGTGCCAGCAGTACCGTCGAGGGACCCTCTGGAAACACCATATATTTT
cdr3_aa: CASSTVEGPSGNTIYF

j_call: TRBJ2-3
v_call: TRBV7-2
clone_size: few
d_call: NA
cdr3_nt: TGTGCCAGCACCCTTGGCCAGCGGGATACGCAGTATTTT
cdr3_aa: CASTLGQRDTQYF

j_call: TRBJ1-5
v_call: TRBV24-1
clone_size: few
d_call: NA
cdr3_nt: TGTGCCACCAGTCCGGGGCTGGTCGGCAATCAGCCCCAGCATTTT
cdr3_aa: CATSPGLVGNQPQHF

j_call: TRBJ1-1
v_call: TRBV19
clone_size: many
d_call: NA
cdr3_nt: TGTGCCAGTAGGAGGACAGCCTCGAACACTGAAGCTTTCTTT
cdr3_aa: CASRRTASNTEAFF

j_call: TRBJ2-7
v_call: TRBV19
clone_size: few
d_call: TRBD1
cdr3_nt: TGTGCCAGCCGCGCGGGACAGGCCAACTACGAGCAGTACTTC
cdr3_aa: CASRAGQANYEQYF

j_call: TRBJ2-3
v_call: TRBV4-1
clone_size: few
d_call: NA
cdr3_nt: TGCGCCAGCAGCCTACACAGGGACAAGCAGTATTTT
cdr3_aa: CASSLHRDKQYF

j_call: TRBJ1-1
v_call: TRBV7-9
clone_size: many
d_call: TRBD1
cdr3_nt: TGTGCCAGCACCCCAGGGGGGAATGAAGCTTTCTTT
cdr3_aa: CASTPGGNEAFF

j_call: TRBJ1-1
v_call: TRBV11-3
clone_size: many
d_call: NA
cdr3_nt: TGTGCCAGCAGCTTTGGGCTAGGGACTGAAGCTTTCTTT
cdr3_aa: CASSFGLGTEAFF

j_call: TRBJ2-5
v_call: TRBV7-2
clone_size: NA
d_call: NA
cdr3_nt: TGTGCCAGCAGCTTAGGAGAACTAGTGACGGAGACCCAGTACTTC
cdr3_aa: CASSLGELVTETQYF

j_call: TRBJ2-3
v_call: TRBV24-1
clone_size: many
d_call: TRBD2
cdr3_nt: TGTGCCACCAGTGTTAGGACTAGCGGGGACACAGATACGCAGTATTTT
cdr3_aa: CATSVRTSGDTDTQYF

j_call: TRBJ2-5
v_call: TRBV10-3
clone_size: few
d_call: TRBD2
cdr3_nt: TGTGCCATCAGTGCAGCGGGAGGGCCCCAAGAGACCCAGTACTTC
cdr3_aa: CAISAAGGPQETQYF

j_call: TRBJ2-5
v_call: TRBV19
clone_size: few
d_call: NA
cdr3_nt: TGTGCCAGTAGTGCGACCTCGAGGGAGACCCAGTACTTC
cdr3_aa: CASSATSRETQYF

j_call: TRBJ2-7
v_call: TRBV7-2
clone_size: few
d_call: NA
cdr3_nt: TGTGCCAGCAGCCTCTGGGAAAAGGGTGCCTACGAGCAGTACTTC
cdr3_aa: CASSLWEKGAYEQYF

j_call: TRBJ1-6
v_call: TRBV20-1
clone_size: few
d_call: NA
cdr3_nt: TGCAGTGCTAGAGATCAGGAATCAAATTCACCCCTCCACTTT
cdr3_aa: CSARDQESNSPLHF